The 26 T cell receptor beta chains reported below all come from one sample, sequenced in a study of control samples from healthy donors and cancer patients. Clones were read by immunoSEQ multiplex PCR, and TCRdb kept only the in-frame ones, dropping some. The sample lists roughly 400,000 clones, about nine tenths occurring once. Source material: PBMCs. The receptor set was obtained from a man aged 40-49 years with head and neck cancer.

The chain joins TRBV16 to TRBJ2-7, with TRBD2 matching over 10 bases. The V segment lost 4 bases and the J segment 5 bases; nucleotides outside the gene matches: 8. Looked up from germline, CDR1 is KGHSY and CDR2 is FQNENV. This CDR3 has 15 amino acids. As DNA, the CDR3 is TGTGCCAGCAGCCTTTTAGCGGGGGGCAAGAACGAGCAGTACTTC. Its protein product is CASSLLAGGKNEQYF. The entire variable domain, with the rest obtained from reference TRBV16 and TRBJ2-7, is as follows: GEEVAQTPKHLVRGEGQKAKLYCAPIKGHSYVFWYQQVLKNEFKFLISFQNENVFDETGMPKERFSAKCLPNSPCSLEIQATKLEDSAVYFCASSLLAGGKNEQYFGPGTRLTVT.

This CDR3 is CASSEAEKAGPNIQYF. In DNA, the CDR3 is TGTGCCAGCAGTGAAGCAGAGAAGGCAGGCCCAAACATTCAGTACTTC. The chain carries TRBV6-1 and TRBJ2-4; no clear D. Germline-derived CDR1 and CDR2 are MNHNS and SASEGT. Trimming cost V 0 bases and J 6 bases, with 15 bases left between them. CDR3 length equals 16 residues.

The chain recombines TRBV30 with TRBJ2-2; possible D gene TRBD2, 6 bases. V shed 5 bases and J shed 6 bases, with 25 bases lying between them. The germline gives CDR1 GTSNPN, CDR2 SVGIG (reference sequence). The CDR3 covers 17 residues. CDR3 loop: CAWDPGLPGEVSGELFF. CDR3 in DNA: TGTGCCTGGGACCCCGGACTACCGGGAGAGGTATCCGGGGAGCTGTTTTTT.

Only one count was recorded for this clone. The CDR3 nucleotides read TGTGCCAGCAGAGGGGGGGACAGCCTCTACGAGCAGTACTTC. It yields the protein CASRGGDSLYEQYF. The J gene is TRBJ2-7, the V gene TRBV27; D tentatively fits TRBD1 or TRBD2 (7 bases each). The CDR3 sequence is 14 residues long. V was pared by 6 bases and J by 3 bases, with 15 bases between. Germline V lookup: CDR1 MNHEY, CDR2 SMNVEV (reference sequence).

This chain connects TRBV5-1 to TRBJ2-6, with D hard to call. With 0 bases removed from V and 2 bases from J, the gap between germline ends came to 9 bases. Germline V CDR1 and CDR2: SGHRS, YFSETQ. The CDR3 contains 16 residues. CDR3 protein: CASSLESEAGANVLTF. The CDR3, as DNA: TGCGCCAGCAGCTTGGAGTCTGAAGCTGGGGCCAACGTCCTGACTTTC.

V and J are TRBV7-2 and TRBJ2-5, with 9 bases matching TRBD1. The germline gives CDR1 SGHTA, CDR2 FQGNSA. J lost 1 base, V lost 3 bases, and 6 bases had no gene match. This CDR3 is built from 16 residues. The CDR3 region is CASSLTGGIGQETQYF. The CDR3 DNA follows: TGTGCCAGCAGCTTGACAGGGGGGATCGGCCAAGAGACCCAGTACTTC.

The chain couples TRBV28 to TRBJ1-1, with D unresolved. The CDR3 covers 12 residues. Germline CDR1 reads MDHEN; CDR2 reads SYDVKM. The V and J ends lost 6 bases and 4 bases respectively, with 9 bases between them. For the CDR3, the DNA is TGTGCCAGCAGGCAGACCCCCACTGAAGCTTTCTTT. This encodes CASRQTPTEAFF.

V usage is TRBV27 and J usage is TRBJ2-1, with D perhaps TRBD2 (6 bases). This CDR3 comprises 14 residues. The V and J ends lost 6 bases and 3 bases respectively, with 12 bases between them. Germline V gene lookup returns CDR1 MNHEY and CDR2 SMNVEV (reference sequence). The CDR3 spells CASRGTPYYNEQFF. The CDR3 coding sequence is TGTGCCAGCAGGGGGACTCCCTACTACAATGAGCAGTTCTTC.

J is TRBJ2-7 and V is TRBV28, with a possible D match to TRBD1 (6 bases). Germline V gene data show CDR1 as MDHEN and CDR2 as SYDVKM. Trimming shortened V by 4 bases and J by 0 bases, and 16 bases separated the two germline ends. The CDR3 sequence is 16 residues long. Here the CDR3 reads CASSWEPGQTSYEQYF. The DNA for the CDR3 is TGTGCCAGCAGTTGGGAACCGGGACAAACCTCCTACGAGCAGTACTTC.

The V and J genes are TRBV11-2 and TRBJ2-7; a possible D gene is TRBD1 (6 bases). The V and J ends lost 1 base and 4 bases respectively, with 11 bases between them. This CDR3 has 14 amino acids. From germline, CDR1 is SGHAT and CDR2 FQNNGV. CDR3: CASSLGLQGYEQYF. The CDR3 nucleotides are TGTGCCAGCAGCTTAGGATTACAGGGATACGAGCAGTACTTC.

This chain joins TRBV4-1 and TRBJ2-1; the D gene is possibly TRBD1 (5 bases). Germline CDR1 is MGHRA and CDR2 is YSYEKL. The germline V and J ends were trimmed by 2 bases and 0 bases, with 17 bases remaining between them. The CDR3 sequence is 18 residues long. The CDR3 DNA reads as TGCGCCAGCAGCCAAAAAGAAGGGGCCAGAAGCTCCTACAATGAGCAGTTCTTC. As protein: CASSQKEGARSSYNEQFF.

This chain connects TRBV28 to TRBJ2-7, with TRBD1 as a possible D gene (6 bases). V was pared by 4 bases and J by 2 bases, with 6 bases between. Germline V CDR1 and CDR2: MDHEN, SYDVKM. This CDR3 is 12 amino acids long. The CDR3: CASSSGAYEQYF. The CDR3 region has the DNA TGTGCCAGCAGTTCAGGGGCCTACGAGCAGTACTTC.

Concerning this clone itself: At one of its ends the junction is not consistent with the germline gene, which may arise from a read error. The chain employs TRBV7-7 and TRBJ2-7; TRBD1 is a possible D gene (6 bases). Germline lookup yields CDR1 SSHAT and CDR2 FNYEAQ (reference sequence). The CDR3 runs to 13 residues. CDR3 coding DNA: TGTGCTAGCAGCTCACAACAGGGCTACGAGCAGTACTTC. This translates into CASSSQQGYEQYF.

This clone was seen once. The CDR3 coding sequence is TGTGCCAGCAGTCGCAATACCGGGAGTATTTCGGATGAGCAGTTCTTC. Encoded protein: CASSRNTGSISDEQFF. V gene TRBV3-1 (or the pseudogene TRBV3-2) combines with J gene TRBJ2-1, with a tentative D call TRBD2 (6 bases). The germline gives CDR1 LGHDT, CDR2 YNNKEL (reference sequence). The CDR3 totals 16 residues. V was shortened by 6 bases and J by 8 bases, with 23 bases between the two germline ends.

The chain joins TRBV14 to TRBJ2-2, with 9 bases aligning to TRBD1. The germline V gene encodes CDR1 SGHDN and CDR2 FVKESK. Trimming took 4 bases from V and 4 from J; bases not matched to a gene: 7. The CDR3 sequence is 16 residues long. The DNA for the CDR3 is TGTGCCAGCAGCCGCCCCGGGACAGGGTTCACCGGGGAGCTGTTTTTT. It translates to CASSRPGTGFTGELFF.

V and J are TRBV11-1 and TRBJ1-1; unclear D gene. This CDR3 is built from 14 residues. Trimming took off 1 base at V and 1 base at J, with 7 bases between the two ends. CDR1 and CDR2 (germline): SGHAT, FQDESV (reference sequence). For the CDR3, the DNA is TGTGCCAGCAGCTTAGGGATATCGAACACTGAAGCTTTCTTT. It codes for CASSLGISNTEAFF.

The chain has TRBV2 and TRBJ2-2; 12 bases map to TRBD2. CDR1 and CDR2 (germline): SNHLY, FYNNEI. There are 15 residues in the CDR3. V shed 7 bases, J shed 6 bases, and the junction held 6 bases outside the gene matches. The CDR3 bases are TGTGCCAGCAACGGACTAGCGGGGTCGTCCGGGGAGCTGTTTTTT. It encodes CASNGLAGSSGELFF.

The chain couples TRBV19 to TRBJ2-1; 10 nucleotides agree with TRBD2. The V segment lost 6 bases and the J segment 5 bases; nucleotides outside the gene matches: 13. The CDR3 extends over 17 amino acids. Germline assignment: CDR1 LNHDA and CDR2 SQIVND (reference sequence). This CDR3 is CASSDPPRSGGDNEQFF. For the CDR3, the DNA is TGTGCCAGTAGCGACCCCCCGAGAAGCGGGGGGGACAATGAGCAGTTCTTC.

CDR3 sequence: CASSQDLTGSNQPQHF. The CDR3 nucleotides read TGCGCCAGCAGCCAAGACCTGACAGGGAGCAATCAGCCCCAGCATTTT. V is TRBV4-1 and J is TRBJ1-5, with 7 positions matching TRBD1. The length of the CDR3 is 16 residues. Germline lookup yields CDR1 MGHRA and CDR2 YSYEKL. With V trimmed by 0 bases and J by 1 base, 3 bases remained unmatched.

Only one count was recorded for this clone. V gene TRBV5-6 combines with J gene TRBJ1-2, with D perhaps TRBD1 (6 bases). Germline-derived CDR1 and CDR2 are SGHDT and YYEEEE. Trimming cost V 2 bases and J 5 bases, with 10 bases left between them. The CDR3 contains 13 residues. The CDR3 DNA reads TGTGCCAGCAGCTTAGGGGACACGTATGGCTACACCTTC. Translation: CASSLGDTYGYTF.

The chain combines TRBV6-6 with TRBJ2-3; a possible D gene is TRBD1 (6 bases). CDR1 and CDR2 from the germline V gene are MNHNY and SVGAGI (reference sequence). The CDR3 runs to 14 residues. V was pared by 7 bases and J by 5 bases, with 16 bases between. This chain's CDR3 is CASKNWGPLDTQYF. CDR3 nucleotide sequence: TGTGCCAGCAAAAACTGGGGGCCACTAGATACGCAGTATTTT.

The CDR3 DNA sequence: TGCGCCAGCAGCTCTGGCTCGGGGGTTAACTATGGCTACACCTTC. Its translation is CASSSGSGVNYGYTF. The chain has TRBV5-1 and TRBJ1-2, with D possibly TRBD1 on 5 matching bases. Trimming took off 3 bases at V and 1 base at J, with 13 bases between the two ends. Germline lookup yields CDR1 SGHRS and CDR2 YFSETQ. The CDR3 extends over 15 amino acids.

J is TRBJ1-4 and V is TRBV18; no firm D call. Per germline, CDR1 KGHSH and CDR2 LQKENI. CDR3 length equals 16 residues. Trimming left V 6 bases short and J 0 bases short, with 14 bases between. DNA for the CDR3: TGTGCCAGCTCCAAGGAGCTTCTTGCAACTAATGAAAAACTGTTTTTT. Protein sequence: CASSKELLATNEKLFF. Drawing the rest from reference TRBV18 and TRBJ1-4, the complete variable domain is NAGVMQNPRHLVRRRGQEARLRCSPMKGHSHVYWYRQLPEEGLKFMVYLQKENIIDESGMPKERFSAEFPKEGPSILRIQQVVRGDSAAYFCASSKELLATNEKLFFGSGTQLSVL.

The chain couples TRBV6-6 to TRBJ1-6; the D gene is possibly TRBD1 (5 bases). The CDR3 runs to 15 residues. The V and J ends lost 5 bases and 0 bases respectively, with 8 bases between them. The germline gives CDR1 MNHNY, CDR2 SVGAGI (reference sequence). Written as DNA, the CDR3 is TGTGCCAGCAGTAGACAGAGCTCCTATAATTCACCCCTCCACTTT. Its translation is CASSRQSSYNSPLHF.

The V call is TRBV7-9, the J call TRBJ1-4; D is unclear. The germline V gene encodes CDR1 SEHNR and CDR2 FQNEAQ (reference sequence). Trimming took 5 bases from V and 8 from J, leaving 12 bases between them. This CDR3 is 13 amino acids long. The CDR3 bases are TGTGCCAGCAGCAACCAACCTGTCGAAAAACTGTTTTTT. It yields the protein CASSNQPVEKLFF.

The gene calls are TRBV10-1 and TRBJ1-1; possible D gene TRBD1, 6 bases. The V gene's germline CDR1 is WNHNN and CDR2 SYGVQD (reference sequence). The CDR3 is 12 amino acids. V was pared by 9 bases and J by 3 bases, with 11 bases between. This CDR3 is CARTGLHTEAFF. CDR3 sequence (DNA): TGCGCCAGAACAGGGTTGCACACTGAAGCTTTCTTT.